The next 21 T cell receptor beta chains were all read from a single sample in a study of cytomegalovirus exposure and HLA in healthy donors. The primer mix had 60 Vbeta and 13 Jbeta primers. The assay was immunoSEQ multiplex PCR, and TCRdb's table has in-frame clones only and misses some. The table has approximately 140,000 clones, 88% seen once; the top ten hold roughly 0.5%. Input material: PBMCs. Receptor source: a woman between 35 and 50 years old in good health and CMV-seronegative.

The J gene is TRBJ2-3, the V gene TRBV21-1; TRBD2 was called by the table and not checked on the DNA. TRBV21-1 is reported as a pseudogene. The CDR3 totals 20 residues. CDR3 protein: CASRKVGGKREDRGTDTQYF. Here the CDR3 DNA reads TGTGCCAGCAGGAAAGTCGGTGGAAAGCGGGAGGATCGTGGCACAGATACGCAGTATTTT.

This chain connects TRBV10-3 to TRBJ2-3; 10 nucleotides line up with TRBD2. The J segment lost 3 bases and the V segment lost 3 bases, leaving 12 bases of the junction unmatched. Germline assignment: CDR1 ENHRY and CDR2 SYGVKD. The CDR3 consists of 18 residues. This CDR3 is CAISDIDLAGDGTDTQYF. The DNA for the CDR3 is TGTGCCATCAGTGACATTGACCTAGCGGGAGATGGGACAGATACGCAGTATTTT.

The V call is TRBV6-5, the J call TRBJ2-3, with D possibly TRBD1 on 5 matching bases. Trimming shortened V by 7 bases and J by 4 bases, and 12 bases separated the two germline ends. The length of the CDR3 is 13 residues. Germline values: CDR1 MNHEY, CDR2 SVGAGI. The CDR3 is CASKEQGADTQYF. The CDR3 coding sequence is TGTGCCAGCAAGGAGCAGGGTGCAGATACGCAGTATTTT.

This chain links TRBV5-1 with TRBJ2-7; 13 bases are a match to TRBD2. Trimming at V came to 4 bases and at J to 3 bases, leaving 10 bases not matched to a gene. The germline V gene encodes CDR1 SGHRS and CDR2 YFSETQ. CDR3 length equals 17 residues. This chain's CDR3 is CASSPNPTSGRGYEQYF. CDR3 DNA sequence: TGCGCCAGCAGCCCGAACCCTACTAGCGGGAGGGGCTACGAGCAGTACTTC.

The rearrangement links TRBV11-2 to TRBJ2-7; 7 bases map to TRBD2. Germline loops: CDR1 SGHAT, CDR2 FQNNGV. The CDR3 runs 12 residues. With 5 bases clipped from V and 7 bases from J, the junction kept 5 bases outside the gene matches. CDR3 residues: CASSVGGTEQYF. CDR3 coding DNA: TGTGCCAGCAGCGTGGGAGGGACGGAGCAGTACTTC.

The gene calls are TRBV27 and TRBJ2-2; 7 bases match TRBD2. This CDR3 comprises 14 residues. Germline CDR1 MNHEY, CDR2 SMNVEV (reference sequence). The junction had 5 bases not matched to a gene; V was cut back by 6 bases and J by 4 bases. The CDR3: CASSTSAGTGELFF. The CDR3 bases are TGTGCCAGCAGCACTAGCGCGGGCACCGGGGAGCTGTTTTTT.

In its sample, this clone was seen once. J is TRBJ1-2 and V is TRBV15; 8 bases match TRBD1. The CDR3 extends over 15 amino acids. Per germline, CDR1 LNHNV and CDR2 YYDKDF (reference sequence). The V segment lost 3 bases and the J segment 0 bases; nucleotides outside the gene matches: 3. CDR3 loop: CATSSRQGSNYGYTF. The CDR3 DNA reads as TGTGCCACCAGCAGTAGACAGGGGTCTAACTATGGCTACACCTTC.

V is TRBV7-3 and J is TRBJ2-2; TRBD1 aligns across 10 bases. With 5 bases clipped from V and 4 bases from J, the junction kept 13 bases outside the gene matches. The CDR3 has 18 amino acids. The germline V gene encodes CDR1 SGHTA and CDR2 FQGTGA. This CDR3 is CASSPTRSGTGATGELFF. The CDR3 nucleotides are TGTGCCAGCAGCCCCACCCGGTCCGGGACAGGGGCCACCGGGGAGCTGTTTTTT.

The chain joins TRBV4-1 to TRBJ2-5, with D possibly being TRBD2 (6 bases). This CDR3 has 13 amino acids. Germline-derived CDR1 and CDR2 are MGHRA and YSYEKL. Trimming removed 3 bases from V and 3 bases from J, with 8 bases in between. The CDR3 bases are TGCGCCAGCAGCCAGGGGGAGGAAGAGACCCAGTACTTC. Amino acid sequence: CASSQGEEETQYF.

The rearrangement links TRBV7-9 to TRBJ1-2; perhaps TRBD1 as D (6 bases). V gave up 1 base and J gave up 2 bases, with 8 bases separating them. The CDR3 contains 14 residues. CDR1 is SEHNR and CDR2 is FQNEAQ in the germline V gene (reference sequence). The CDR3: CASSLDTGNYGYTF. Here the CDR3 DNA reads TGTGCCAGCAGCTTAGATACAGGGAACTATGGCTACACCTTC.

This clone was detected a few times. This rearrangement joins TRBV12-2 to TRBJ1-1. TRBV12-2 is shown as a pseudogene. The CDR3 is made up of 10 amino acids. The CDR3 protein is CASRLAAAFF. CDR3 sequence (DNA): TGTGCAAGTCGCTTAGCTGCGGCTTTCTTT.

The chain recombines TRBV5-1 with TRBJ2-7, with 8 nucleotides matching TRBD1. V gave up 0 bases and J gave up 2 bases; unmatched junction bases: 4. The CDR3 contains 15 residues. In germline, CDR1 is SGHRS, CDR2 YFSETQ. The CDR3 region is CASSLGPGQAYEQYF. CDR3 in DNA: TGCGCCAGCAGCTTGGGACCGGGACAGGCCTACGAGCAGTACTTC. The full variable domain, in which reference TRBV5-1 and TRBJ2-7 provide the parts outside the CDR3, is KAGVTQTPRYLIKTRGQQVTLSCSPISGHRSVSWYQQTPGQGLQFLFEYFSETQRNKGNFPGRFSGRQFSNSRSEMNVSTLELGDSALYLCASSLGPGQAYEQYFGPGTRLTVT.

This clone was found once. This chain links TRBV7-8 with TRBJ2-5, with D possibly matching TRBD1 (5 bases). Trimming cost V 5 bases and J 1 base, with 14 bases left between them. This CDR3 contains 15 residues. CDR1 and CDR2 (germline): SGHVS, FQNEAQ. The CDR3 spells CASSPTRQTQETQYF. The CDR3 region has the DNA TGTGCCAGCAGCCCCACCCGACAGACCCAAGAGACCCAGTACTTC.

The chain links TRBV7-9 to TRBJ1-2; TRBD1 agrees at 9 bases. The CDR3 runs 15 residues. CDR1 and CDR2 from the germline V gene are SEHNR and FQNEAQ (reference sequence). The J segment lost 3 bases and the V segment lost 3 bases, leaving 5 bases of the junction unmatched. The CDR3 region is CASSFETGGDYGYTF. The DNA for the CDR3 is TGTGCCAGCAGCTTCGAGACAGGGGGTGACTATGGCTACACCTTC.

The chain is built from TRBV5-4 and TRBJ2-3; TRBD1 is a possible D gene (6 bases). The V end lost 0 bases, the J end lost 2 bases, and 10 bases lay between the germline ends. Germline loops: CDR1 SGHNT, CDR2 YYREEE (reference sequence). The CDR3 consists of 15 residues. The CDR3 is CASSLASGDTDTQYF. The DNA for the CDR3 is TGTGCCAGCAGCTTGGCGTCAGGGGACACAGATACGCAGTATTTT.

This sequence joins TRBV5-4 and TRBJ2-3, with D perhaps matching TRBD2 (6 bases). Trimming stripped 4 bases from V and 0 bases from J, with 12 bases between. CDR1 and CDR2 from the germline V gene are SGHNT and YYREEE (reference sequence). This CDR3 is built from 15 residues. Written as DNA, the CDR3 is TGTGCCAGCAGCAATAGCGGTACTAGCACAGATACGCAGTATTTT. As protein: CASSNSGTSTDTQYF.

This clone was recorded only once. The chain is built from TRBV9 and TRBJ1-1; D gene uncertain. V shed 4 bases and J shed 0 bases, with 13 bases lying between them. CDR1 and CDR2 from the germline V gene are SGDLS and YYNGEE. The CDR3 has 15 residues. CDR3 protein: CASSYNVMMNTEAFF. The CDR3 bases are TGTGCCAGCAGCTACAACGTGATGATGAACACTGAAGCTTTCTTT. Using reference TRBV9 and TRBJ1-1 for the parts outside the CDR3, the full variable domain is DSGVTQTPKHLITATGQRVTLRCSPRSGDLSVYWYQQSLDQGLQFLIQYYNGEERAKGNILERFSAQQFPDLHSELNLSSLELGDSALYFCASSYNVMMNTEAFFGQGTRLTVV.

The gene calls are TRBV4-1 and TRBJ2-1, with 8 bases matching TRBD2. The CDR3 extends over 14 amino acids. From germline, CDR1 is MGHRA and CDR2 YSYEKL. V lost 4 bases, J lost 7 bases, and 6 bases stayed unmatched. CDR3 region: CASSLGLEGNEQFF. Written as DNA, the CDR3 is TGCGCCAGCAGCCTGGGACTAGAGGGTAATGAGCAGTTCTTC.

CDR3 residues: CASSPAGRGSYEQYF. CDR3 in DNA: TGTGCCAGCAGCCCCGCAGGTCGGGGTTCCTACGAGCAGTACTTC. The chain is built from TRBV11-2 and TRBJ2-7; maybe TRBD2 (5 bases). Trimming removed 5 bases from V and 1 base from J, with 15 bases in between. CDR1 is SGHAT, CDR2 FQNNGV, per germline. The CDR3 sequence is 15 residues long.

This chain connects TRBV2 to TRBJ2-1; 13 bases are shared with TRBD2. Trimming took 6 bases from V and 9 from J; bases not matched to a gene: 5. Per germline, CDR1 SNHLY and CDR2 FYNNEI. There are 14 residues in the CDR3. The CDR3 DNA reads TGTGCCAGCAGCGCGGGACTAGCGGGAAGTGAGCAGTTCTTC. Translation: CASSAGLAGSEQFF.

The genes are TRBV5-1 and TRBJ2-7, with D possibly being TRBD2 (6 bases). Trimming left V 4 bases short and J 5 bases short, with 16 bases between. Germline V lookup: CDR1 SGHRS, CDR2 YFSETQ. This CDR3 comprises 14 residues. CDR3 sequence reads: CASSGVGGFHEQYF. CDR3 sequence (DNA): TGCGCCAGCAGCGGGGTTGGAGGGTTCCACGAGCAGTACTTC.